These 17 T cell receptor beta chains originate from one sample sequenced in a study of Ad26.COV2.S vaccination and SARS-CoV-2 variants. As to treatment: about 20 received Ad26.COV2.S at low or high dose, single or two shots; about 5 received placebo; per-sample allocation not given. Specimen acquisition occurred on day 63 following the initial vaccine or placebo injection. Some clones are missing from TCRdb's copy, which holds only in-frame ones; the method was immunoSEQ multiplex PCR. The sample has 350,000 to 500,000 clones, 75% to 90% seen once. The source was peripheral blood, collected in a trial of Ad26.COV2.S vaccine versus placebo. The receptors shown here come from a person aged 18-65 years who received the Ad26.COV2.S COVID-19 vaccine or a placebo.

V and J are TRBV5-1 and TRBJ1-2, with a weak D call TRBD1 (5 bases). V was clipped by 4 bases and J by 4 bases, with 14 bases between them. The CDR3 spans 14 residues. The germline gives CDR1 SGHRS, CDR2 YFSETQ. The CDR3 bases are TGCGCCAGCAGCGAGGTGGGGGGTTCCTATGGCTACACCTTC. As protein: CASSEVGGSYGYTF.

CDR3 bases: TGTGCCATCAGTGAGTCCAAGACAATCAATCAGCCCCAGCATTTT. This sequence encodes CAISESKTINQPQHF. The rearrangement links TRBV10-3 to TRBJ1-5; D unclear. Between the trimmed V and J ends, which lost 0 bases and 3 bases, there was a span of 9 bases. CDR3 length: 15 residues. CDR1 is ENHRY, CDR2 SYGVKD, per germline.

The chain uses TRBV5-4 and TRBJ2-5; 8 nucleotides match TRBD2. The germline V gene encodes CDR1 SGHNT and CDR2 YYREEE (reference sequence). This CDR3 has 16 amino acids. The V segment lost 3 bases and the J segment 1 base; nucleotides outside the gene matches: 8. CDR3 bases: TGTGCCAGCAGCTCCCGATCCGGGGGGGTCCAAGAGACCCAGTACTTC. It translates to CASSSRSGGVQETQYF. Using reference TRBV5-4 and TRBJ2-5 for the parts outside the CDR3, the full variable domain is ETGVTQSPTHLIKTRGQQVTLRCSSQSGHNTVSWYQQALGQGPQFIFQYYREEENGRGNFPPRFSGLQFPNYSSELNVNALELDDSALYLCASSSRSGGVQETQYFGPGTRLLVL.

The rearrangement links TRBV5-6 to TRBJ2-3, with D hard to call. Germline lookup yields CDR1 SGHDT and CDR2 YYEEEE. The V gene lost 2 bases and the J gene lost 4 bases, with 5 bases spanning the gap. The CDR3 is 12 residues long. CDR3: CASSFNADTQYF. CDR3 coding DNA: TGTGCCAGCAGCTTTAATGCAGATACGCAGTATTTT.

The chain combines TRBV10-3 with TRBJ2-1, with D maybe TRBD2 (6 bases). V was trimmed by 8 bases and J by 0 bases, leaving 17 bases between them. The CDR3 loop spans 16 amino acids. CDR1 is ENHRY and CDR2 is SYGVKD in the germline V gene. The DNA for the CDR3 is TGTGCCATCGGGACTCTCAGGGCCAGCTCCTACAATGAGCAGTTCTTC. It encodes CAIGTLRASSYNEQFF.

This sequence joins TRBV11-3 and TRBJ2-7, with a possible D match to TRBD1 (6 bases). In germline, CDR1 is SGHNT, CDR2 YENEEA. V lost 2 bases and J 7 bases, leaving 15 bases between the germline ends. The CDR3 extends over 14 amino acids. Written as DNA, the CDR3 is TGTGCCAGCAGCTTAACAGGGAGCCCTACGGAGCAGTACTTC. It is translated as CASSLTGSPTEQYF.

The chain uses TRBV6-5 and TRBJ2-7; D is perhaps TRBD1 (6 bases). The CDR3 runs to 15 residues. Germline V lookup: CDR1 MNHEY, CDR2 SVGAGI. Trimming pared 2 bases from V and 5 bases from J, leaving 16 bases between. The CDR3 coding sequence is TGTGCCAGCAGTTACAGCACAGGGTGGGCGGACGAGCAGTACTTC. Its protein product is CASSYSTGWADEQYF.

The rearrangement uses TRBV15 and TRBJ2-3, with 9 positions matching TRBD2. The CDR3 consists of 15 residues. The germline V gene encodes CDR1 LNHNV and CDR2 YYDKDF (reference sequence). V lost 1 base to trimming and J lost 6 bases; unmatched junction nucleotides: 5. In DNA form, the CDR3 reads TGTGCCACCAGCAGAGTAGCGGGAGTGGGGGATACGCAGTATTTT. Protein sequence: CATSRVAGVGDTQYF.

A remark on this clone: Other DNA sequences in this sample translate to the same CDR3. The rearrangement joins TRBV6-6 to TRBJ1-1; D unresolved. V gave up 0 bases and J gave up 0 bases, with 2 bases separating them. There are 13 residues in the CDR3. CDR1 and CDR2 (germline): MNHNY, SVGAGI (reference sequence). The DNA of the CDR3 is TGTGCCAGCAGTTACTCCCTGAACACTGAAGCTTTCTTT. It is translated as CASSYSLNTEAFF.

J is TRBJ1-6 and V is TRBV28; 9 positions agree with TRBD1. The ends lost 5 bases at V and 7 bases at J; junction bases unmatched: 12. Germline CDR1 reads MDHEN; CDR2 reads SYDVKM. CDR3 size: 17 residues. This CDR3 is CASSPSGTGFRNSPLHF. CDR3 DNA sequence: TGTGCCAGCAGTCCATCCGGGACAGGGTTTCGGAATTCACCCCTCCACTTT. The entire variable domain, with the rest obtained from reference TRBV28 and TRBJ1-6, is as follows: DVKVTQSSRYLVKRTGEKVFLECVQDMDHENMFWYRQDPGLGLRLIYFSYDVKMKEKGDIPEGYSVSREKKERFSLILESASTNQTSMYLCASSPSGTGFRNSPLHFGNGTRLTVT.

With respect to this clone: The junction departs from the called germline gene at one end, perhaps through a read error. This rearrangement joins TRBV7-7 to TRBJ2-3, with 9 nucleotides matching TRBD2. CDR1 and CDR2 (germline): SSHAT, FNYEAQ (reference sequence). This CDR3 region has 15 residues. As DNA, the CDR3 is TGTGCTAGCAGCTTGGGACTAGCAGGCGCAGATACGCAGTATTTT. It yields the protein CASSLGLAGADTQYF.

CDR3 protein: CASSYEGGTYEQYF. CDR3 nucleotide sequence: TGTGCCAGCAGTTACGAGGGGGGAACCTACGAGCAGTACTTC. The rearrangement uses TRBV6-5 and TRBJ2-7, with D perhaps matching TRBD1 or TRBD2 (6 bases each). V was pared by 2 bases and J by 2 bases, with 10 bases between. Per germline, CDR1 MNHEY and CDR2 SVGAGI. This CDR3 has 14 amino acids.

Only one count was recorded for this clone. The chain has TRBV19 and TRBJ2-1; D not resolved. In germline, CDR1 is LNHDA, CDR2 SQIVND (reference sequence). V gave up 4 bases and J gave up 2 bases, with 12 bases separating them. The CDR3 is 15 residues long. For the CDR3, the DNA is TGTGCCAGTAGTACCCAATCGCATCCCTACAATGAGCAGTTCTTC. This gives the protein CASSTQSHPYNEQFF.

The gene calls are TRBV9 and TRBJ1-4; D not certain. CDR3 length: 14 residues. V was clipped by 3 bases and J by 7 bases, with 13 bases between them. Per germline, CDR1 SGDLS and CDR2 YYNGEE. The CDR3 DNA is TGTGCCAGCAGCGGCGATAGCGGGGTTGAAAAACTGTTTTTT. It translates to CASSGDSGVEKLFF.

This rearrangement joins TRBV4-2 to TRBJ1-3, with TRBD1 as a possible D gene (6 bases). The CDR3 loop spans 18 amino acids. Germline values: CDR1 LGHNA, CDR2 YNFKEQ. Trimming shortened V by 1 base and J by 2 bases, and 18 bases separated the two germline ends. CDR3 coding DNA: TGTGCCAGCAGCCAAGTCGGTCTTCTAGGGGGGGCTGGAAACACCATATATTTT. It specifies CASSQVGLLGGAGNTIYF.

This clone was observed once. The gene calls are TRBV24-1 and TRBJ2-3; 10 nucleotides match TRBD2. Trimming removed 5 bases from V and 4 bases from J; junction bases left unmatched: 2. This CDR3 spans 14 amino acids. Germline V gene data show CDR1 as KGHDR and CDR2 as SFDVKD. DNA for the CDR3: TGTGCCACCAGTGCAGCGGGAGGGCCAGATACGCAGTATTTT. Its protein product is CATSAAGGPDTQYF.

J is TRBJ2-7 and V is TRBV6-6; 9 nucleotides align to TRBD1. This CDR3 has 13 amino acids. Germline CDR1 is MNHNY and CDR2 is SVGAGI (reference sequence). Trimming at V came to 5 bases and at J to 6 bases, leaving 5 bases not matched to a gene. Here the CDR3 reads CASSPGTGLEQYF. CDR3 sequence (DNA): TGTGCCAGCAGTCCCGGGACAGGGCTCGAGCAGTACTTC.